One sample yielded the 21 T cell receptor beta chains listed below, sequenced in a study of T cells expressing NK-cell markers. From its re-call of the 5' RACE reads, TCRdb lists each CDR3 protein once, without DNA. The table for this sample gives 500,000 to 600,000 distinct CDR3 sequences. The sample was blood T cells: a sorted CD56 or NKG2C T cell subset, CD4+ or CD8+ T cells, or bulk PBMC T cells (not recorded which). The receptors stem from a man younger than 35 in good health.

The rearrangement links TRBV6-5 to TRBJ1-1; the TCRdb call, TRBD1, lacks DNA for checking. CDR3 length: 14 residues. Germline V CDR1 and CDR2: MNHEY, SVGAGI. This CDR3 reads CASYLDRGDTEAFF.

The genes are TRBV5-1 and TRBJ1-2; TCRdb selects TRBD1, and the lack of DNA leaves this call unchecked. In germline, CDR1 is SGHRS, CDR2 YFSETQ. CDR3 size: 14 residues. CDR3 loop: CASSSRGPGYGYTF.

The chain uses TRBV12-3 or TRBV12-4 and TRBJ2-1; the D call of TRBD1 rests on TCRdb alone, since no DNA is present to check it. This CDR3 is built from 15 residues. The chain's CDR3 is CASSPRGVRGIEQFF.

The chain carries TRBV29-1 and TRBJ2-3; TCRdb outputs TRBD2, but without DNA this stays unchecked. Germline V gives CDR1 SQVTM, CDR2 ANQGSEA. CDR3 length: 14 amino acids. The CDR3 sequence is CSGRSGRRADTQYF.

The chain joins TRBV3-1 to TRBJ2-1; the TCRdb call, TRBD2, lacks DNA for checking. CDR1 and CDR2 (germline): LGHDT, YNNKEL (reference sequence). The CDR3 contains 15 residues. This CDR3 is CASSHHPGLAGTKFF.

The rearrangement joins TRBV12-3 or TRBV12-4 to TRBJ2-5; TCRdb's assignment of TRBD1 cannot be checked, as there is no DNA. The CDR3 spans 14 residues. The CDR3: CASSLSQGQETQYF.

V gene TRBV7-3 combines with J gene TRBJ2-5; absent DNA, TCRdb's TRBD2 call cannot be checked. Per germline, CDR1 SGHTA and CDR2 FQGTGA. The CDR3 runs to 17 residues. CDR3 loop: CASSFTPGLAGEETQYF.

CDR3 residues: CASSLETLNQPQHF. The gene calls are TRBV7-8 and TRBJ1-5. This CDR3 spans 14 amino acids. Germline-derived CDR1 and CDR2 are SGHVS and FQNEAQ.

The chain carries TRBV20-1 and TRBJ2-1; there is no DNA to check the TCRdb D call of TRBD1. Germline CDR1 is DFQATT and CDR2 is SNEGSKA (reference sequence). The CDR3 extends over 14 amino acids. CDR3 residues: CSANRDRVRNEQFF.

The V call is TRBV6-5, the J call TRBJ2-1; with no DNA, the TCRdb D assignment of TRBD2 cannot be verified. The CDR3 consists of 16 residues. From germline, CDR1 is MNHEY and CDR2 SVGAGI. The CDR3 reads CASSLDPAGGPNEQFF.

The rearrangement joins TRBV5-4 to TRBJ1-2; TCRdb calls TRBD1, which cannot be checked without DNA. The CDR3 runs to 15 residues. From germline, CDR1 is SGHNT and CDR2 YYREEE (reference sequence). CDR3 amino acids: CASSARQGAVDGYTF.

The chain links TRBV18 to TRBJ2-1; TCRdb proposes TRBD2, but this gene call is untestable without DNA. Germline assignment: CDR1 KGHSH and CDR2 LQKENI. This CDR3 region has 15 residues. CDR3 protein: CASSTGLAGRGLEFF.

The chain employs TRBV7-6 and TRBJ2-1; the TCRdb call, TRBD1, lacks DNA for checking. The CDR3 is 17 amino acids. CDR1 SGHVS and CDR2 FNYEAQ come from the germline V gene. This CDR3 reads CASSLDTGLSLRDEQFF.

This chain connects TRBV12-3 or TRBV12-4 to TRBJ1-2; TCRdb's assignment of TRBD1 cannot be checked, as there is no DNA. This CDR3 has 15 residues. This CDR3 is CASSQGGQGNYGYTF.

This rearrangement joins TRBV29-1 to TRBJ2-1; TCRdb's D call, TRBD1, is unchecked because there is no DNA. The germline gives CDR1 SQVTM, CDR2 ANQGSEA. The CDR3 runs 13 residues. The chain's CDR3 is CSVDRDRGGEQFF.

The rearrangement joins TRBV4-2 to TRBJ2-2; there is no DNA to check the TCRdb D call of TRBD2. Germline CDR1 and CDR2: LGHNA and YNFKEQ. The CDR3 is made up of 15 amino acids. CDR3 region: CASRGRAGEVGELFF.

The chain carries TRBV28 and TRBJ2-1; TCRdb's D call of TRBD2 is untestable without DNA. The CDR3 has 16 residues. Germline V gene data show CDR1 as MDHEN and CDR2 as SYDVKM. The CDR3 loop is CASSRTTSGPYNEQFF.

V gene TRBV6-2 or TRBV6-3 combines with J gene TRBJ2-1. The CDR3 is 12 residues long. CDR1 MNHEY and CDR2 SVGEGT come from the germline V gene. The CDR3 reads CASSYEGFEQFF.

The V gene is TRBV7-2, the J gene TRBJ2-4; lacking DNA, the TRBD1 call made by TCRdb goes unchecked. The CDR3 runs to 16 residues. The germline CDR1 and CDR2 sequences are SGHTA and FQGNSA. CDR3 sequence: CASSSQGAGAKNIQYF.

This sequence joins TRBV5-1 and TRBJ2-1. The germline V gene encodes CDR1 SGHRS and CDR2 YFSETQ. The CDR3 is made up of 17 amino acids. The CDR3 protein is CASSLVLQIPTYNEQFF.

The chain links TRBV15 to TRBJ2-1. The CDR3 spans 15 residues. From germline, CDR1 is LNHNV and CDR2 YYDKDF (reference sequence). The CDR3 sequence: CATSSAGSSYNEQFF. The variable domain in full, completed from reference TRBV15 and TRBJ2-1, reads DAMVIQNPRYQVTQFGKPVTLSCSQTLNHNVMYWYQQKSSQAPKLLFHYYDKDFNNEADTPDNFQSRRPNTSFCFLDIRSPGLGDTAMYLCATSSAGSSYNEQFFGPGTRLTVL.